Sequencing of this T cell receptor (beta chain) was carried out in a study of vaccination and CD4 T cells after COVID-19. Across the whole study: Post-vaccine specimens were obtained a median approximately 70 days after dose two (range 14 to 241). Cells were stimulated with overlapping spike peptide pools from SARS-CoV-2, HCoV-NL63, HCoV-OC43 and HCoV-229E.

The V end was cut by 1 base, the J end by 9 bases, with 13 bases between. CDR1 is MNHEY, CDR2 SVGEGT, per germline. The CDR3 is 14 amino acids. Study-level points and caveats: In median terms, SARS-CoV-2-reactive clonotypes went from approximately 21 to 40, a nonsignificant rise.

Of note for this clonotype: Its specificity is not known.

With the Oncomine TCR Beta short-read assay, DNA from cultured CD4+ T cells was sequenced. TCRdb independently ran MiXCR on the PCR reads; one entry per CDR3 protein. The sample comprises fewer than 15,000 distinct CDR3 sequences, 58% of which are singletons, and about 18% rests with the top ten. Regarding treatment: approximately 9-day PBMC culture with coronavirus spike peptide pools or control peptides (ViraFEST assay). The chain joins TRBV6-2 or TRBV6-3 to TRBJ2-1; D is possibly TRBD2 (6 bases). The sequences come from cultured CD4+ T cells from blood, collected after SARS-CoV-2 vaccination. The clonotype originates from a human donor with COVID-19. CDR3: CASSYWGVTSEQFF. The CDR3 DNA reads TGTGCCAGCAGTTACTGGGGGGTTACTAGTGAGCAGTTCTTC.